What follows are 10 T cell receptor beta chains derived from one specimen sequenced in a study of type 1 and type 2 diabetes patients. Genomic DNA was the PCR template. A primer set of 30 forward and 13 reverse primers amplified the CDR3. TCRdb used MiXCR to reprocess the multiplex PCR reads, holding one entry per CDR3 protein. The sample carries a few hundred thousand distinct CDR3 sequences, roughly 44% recorded once. What was sequenced was peripheral blood mononuclear cells (PBMCs). The receptors were gathered from a man between 18 and 29 years old with type 2 diabetes.

This clonotype has more than one count but fewer than ten. The chain recombines TRBV6-1 with TRBJ1-6, with D perhaps matching TRBD1 (5 bases). Trimming cost V 7 bases and J 5 bases, with 12 bases left between them. The CDR3 loop spans 14 amino acids. Germline values: CDR1 MNHNS, CDR2 SASEGT. CDR3 in DNA: TGTGCCAGCACCCCGGGGACGGATAATTCACCCCTCCACTTT. Protein product: CASTPGTDNSPLHF.

The chain couples TRBV10-3 to TRBJ2-1, with TRBD2 identical over 8 bases. The CDR3 is 14 residues long. V was pared by 4 bases and J by 8 bases, with 7 bases of the junction left unmatched. CDR1 and CDR2 from the germline V gene are ENHRY and SYGVKD. CDR3 loop: CAISGGTSGDEQFF. DNA of the CDR3: TGTGCCATCAGTGGCGGGACTAGTGGTGATGAGCAGTTCTTC.

The chain couples TRBV2 to TRBJ2-7; TRBD2 is a possible D gene (5 bases). The V end lost 6 bases, the J end lost 3 bases, and 21 bases lay between the germline ends. The V gene's germline CDR1 is SNHLY and CDR2 FYNNEI. The CDR3 covers 16 residues. The CDR3: CASRGVVPAEVYEQYF. In nucleotides, the CDR3 is TGTGCCAGCAGGGGTGTCGTTCCAGCGGAGGTCTACGAGCAGTACTTC.

The table lists this clonotype with a few counts. This sequence joins TRBV2 and TRBJ1-4, with 7 bases matching TRBD1. The CDR3 runs 13 residues. J gave up 4 bases and V 11 bases, and 7 bases lay outside the gene matches. Per germline, CDR1 SNHLY and CDR2 FYNNEI. The DNA for the CDR3 is TGTGCCGGGGGGACAGAGGGTAATGAAAAACTGTTTTTT. Translated: CAGGTEGNEKLFF.

This clonotype came up a few times. V usage is TRBV20-1 and J usage is TRBJ2-7, with 10 bases lining up with TRBD2. The CDR3 has 15 amino acids. V dropped 2 bases and J dropped 3; count of bases not matched to a gene: 7. Germline V gene data show CDR1 as DFQATT and CDR2 as SNEGSKA (reference sequence). The CDR3: CSARSRLAGIYEQYF. CDR3 DNA sequence: TGCAGTGCTAGATCCAGACTAGCGGGCATCTACGAGCAGTACTTC.

The rearrangement uses TRBV12-3 or TRBV12-4 and TRBJ1-4; D is unresolved. Trimming cost V 7 bases and J 8 bases, with 17 bases left between them. This CDR3 has 14 residues. The CDR3 nucleotides read TGTGCCAGCACCCGGGGAAGCGGTAGAGAAAAACTGTTTTTT. It is translated as CASTRGSGREKLFF.

This clonotype has a handful of counts. The chain combines TRBV7-2 with TRBJ2-3; TRBD2 agrees at 8 bases. There are 19 residues in the CDR3. Germline V CDR1 and CDR2: SGHTA, FQGNSA. J was trimmed by 0 bases and V by 2 bases; bases with no gene match: 13. The CDR3: CASSLRTGGRWASTDTQYF. CDR3 bases: TGTGCCAGCAGCTTACGTACGGGGGGGAGGTGGGCAAGCACAGATACGCAGTATTTT.

This clonotype was seen a single time. J is TRBJ1-1 and V is TRBV3-1; D remains ambiguous. The germline V gene has CDR1 LGHDT and CDR2 YNNKEL (reference sequence). This CDR3 region has 12 residues. The V and J ends lost 4 bases and 6 bases respectively, with 9 bases between them. The CDR3 loop reads CASSPRAPEAFF. The CDR3 DNA is TGTGCCAGCAGCCCCCGAGCCCCTGAAGCTTTCTTT. The full variable domain, with the rest looked up from reference TRBV3-1 and TRBJ1-1, is DTAVSQTPKYLVTQMGNDKSIKCEQNLGHDTMYWYKQDSKKFLKIMFSYNNKELIINETVPNRFSPKSPDKAHLNLHINSLELGDSAVYFCASSPRAPEAFFGQGTRLTVV.

This clonotype showed up many times. J is TRBJ1-4 and V is TRBV7-2; 9 bases are shared with TRBD1. The germline gives CDR1 SGHTA, CDR2 FQGNSA. J gave up 7 bases and V 5 bases, and 14 bases lay outside the gene matches. CDR3 size: 17 residues. CDR3 region: CASSEGTGLVAGEKLFF. CDR3 nucleotides: TGTGCCAGCAGCGAAGGGACAGGGCTGGTCGCAGGTGAAAAACTGTTTTTT.

The V call is TRBV28, the J call TRBJ1-6; 8 bases are shared with TRBD1. The CDR3 contains 15 residues. CDR1 is MDHEN, CDR2 SYDVKM, per germline. Trimming removed 3 bases from V and 6 bases from J; junction bases left unmatched: 4. The chain's CDR3 is CASSLGGTGNSPLHF. CDR3 sequence (DNA): TGTGCCAGCAGTTTGGGGGGGACAGGTAATTCACCCCTCCACTTT.